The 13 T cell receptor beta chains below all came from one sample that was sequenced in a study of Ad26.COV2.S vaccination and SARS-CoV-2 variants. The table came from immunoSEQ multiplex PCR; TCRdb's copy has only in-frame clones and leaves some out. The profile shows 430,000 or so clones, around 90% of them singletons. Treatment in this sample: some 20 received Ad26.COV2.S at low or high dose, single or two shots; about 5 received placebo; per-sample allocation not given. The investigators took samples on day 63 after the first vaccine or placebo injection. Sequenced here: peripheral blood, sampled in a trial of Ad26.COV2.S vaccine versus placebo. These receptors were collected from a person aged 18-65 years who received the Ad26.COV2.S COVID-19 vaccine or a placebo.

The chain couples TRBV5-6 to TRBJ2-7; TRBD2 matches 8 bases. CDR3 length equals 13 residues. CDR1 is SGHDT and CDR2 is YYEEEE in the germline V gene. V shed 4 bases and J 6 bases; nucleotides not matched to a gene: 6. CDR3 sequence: CASSGTRTGEQYF. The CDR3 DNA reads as TGTGCCAGCAGCGGGACTAGGACCGGCGAGCAGTACTTC.

The DNA of the CDR3 is TGTGCCTGGAGACTAGCGGGAGGGATCACAGATACGCAGTATTTT. Translating it yields CAWRLAGGITDTQYF. J is TRBJ2-3 and V is TRBV30; 13 bases fit TRBD2. Germline CDR1 GTSNPN, CDR2 SVGIG (reference sequence). The CDR3 extends over 15 amino acids. The J segment lost 2 bases and the V segment lost 3 bases, leaving 2 bases of the junction unmatched.

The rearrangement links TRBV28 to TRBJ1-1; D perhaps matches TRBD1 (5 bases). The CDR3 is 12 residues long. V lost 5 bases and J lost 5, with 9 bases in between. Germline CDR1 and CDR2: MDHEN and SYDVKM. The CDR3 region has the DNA TGTGCCAGCAGTCACAGGAGTACTGAAGCTTTCTTT. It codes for CASSHRSTEAFF.

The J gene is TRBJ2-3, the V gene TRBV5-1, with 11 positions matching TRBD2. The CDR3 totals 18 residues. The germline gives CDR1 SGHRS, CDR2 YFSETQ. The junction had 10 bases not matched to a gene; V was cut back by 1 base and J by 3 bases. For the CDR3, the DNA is TGCGCCAGCAGCTTGACGACTAGCGGGGCATTGGTAACAGATACGCAGTATTTT. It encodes CASSLTTSGALVTDTQYF.

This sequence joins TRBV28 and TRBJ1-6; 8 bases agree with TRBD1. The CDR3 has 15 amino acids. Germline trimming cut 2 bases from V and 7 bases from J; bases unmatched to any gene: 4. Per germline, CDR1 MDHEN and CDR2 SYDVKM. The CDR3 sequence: CASSLPGQDNSPLHF. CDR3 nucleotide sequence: TGTGCCAGCAGTTTACCGGGACAGGACAATTCACCCCTCCACTTT.

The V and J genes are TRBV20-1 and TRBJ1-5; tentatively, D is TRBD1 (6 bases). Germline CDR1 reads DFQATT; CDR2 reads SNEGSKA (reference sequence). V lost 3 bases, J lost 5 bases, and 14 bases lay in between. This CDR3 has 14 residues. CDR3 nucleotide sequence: TGCAGTGCTAGTAGGACAGCAGGCCATCAGCCCCAGCATTTT. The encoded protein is CSASRTAGHQPQHF.

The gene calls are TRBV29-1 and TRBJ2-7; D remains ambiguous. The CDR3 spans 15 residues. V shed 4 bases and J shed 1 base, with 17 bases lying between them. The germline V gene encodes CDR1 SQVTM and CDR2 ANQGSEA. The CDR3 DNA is TGCAGCGTTGGAGTTTGGTGGCGTCTATCCTACGAGCAGTACTTC. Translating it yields CSVGVWWRLSYEQYF.

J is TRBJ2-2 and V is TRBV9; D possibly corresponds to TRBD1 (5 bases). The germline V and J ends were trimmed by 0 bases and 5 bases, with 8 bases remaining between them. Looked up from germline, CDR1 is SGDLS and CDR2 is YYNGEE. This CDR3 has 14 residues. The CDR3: CASSVASGTGELFF. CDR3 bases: TGTGCCAGCAGCGTAGCCTCAGGGACCGGGGAGCTGTTTTTT.

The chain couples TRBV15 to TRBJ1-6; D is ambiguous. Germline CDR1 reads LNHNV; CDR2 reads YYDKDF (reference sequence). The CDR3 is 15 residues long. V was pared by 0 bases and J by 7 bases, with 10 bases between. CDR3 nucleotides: TGTGCCACCAGCAGAGAAGGGCAAATAAATTCACCCCTCCACTTT. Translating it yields CATSREGQINSPLHF.

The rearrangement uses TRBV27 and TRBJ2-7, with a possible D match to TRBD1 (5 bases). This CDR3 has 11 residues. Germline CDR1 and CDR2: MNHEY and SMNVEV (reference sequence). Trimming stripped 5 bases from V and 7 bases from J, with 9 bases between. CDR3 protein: CASSAGHEQYF. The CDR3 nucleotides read TGTGCCAGCAGTGCAGGACATGAGCAGTACTTC.

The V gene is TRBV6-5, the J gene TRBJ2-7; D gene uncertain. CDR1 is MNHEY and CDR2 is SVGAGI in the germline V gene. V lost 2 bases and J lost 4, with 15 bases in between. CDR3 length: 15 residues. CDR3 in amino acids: CASSYSSGSNYEQYF. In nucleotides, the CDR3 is TGTGCCAGCAGTTACAGCTCTGGAAGTAATTACGAGCAGTACTTC.

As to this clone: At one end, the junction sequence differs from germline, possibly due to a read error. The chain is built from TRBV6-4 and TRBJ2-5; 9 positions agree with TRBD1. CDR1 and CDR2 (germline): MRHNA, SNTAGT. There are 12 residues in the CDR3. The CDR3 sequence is CASNDRGETQYF. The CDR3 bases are TGTGCCAGCAATGACAGGGGGGAGACCCAGTACTTC.

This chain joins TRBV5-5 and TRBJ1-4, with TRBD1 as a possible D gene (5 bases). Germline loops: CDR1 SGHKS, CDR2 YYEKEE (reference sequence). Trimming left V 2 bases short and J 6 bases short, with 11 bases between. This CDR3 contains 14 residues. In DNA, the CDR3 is TGTGCCAGCAGCTTACAGGTCGGGGATGAAAAACTGTTTTTT. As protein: CASSLQVGDEKLFF.